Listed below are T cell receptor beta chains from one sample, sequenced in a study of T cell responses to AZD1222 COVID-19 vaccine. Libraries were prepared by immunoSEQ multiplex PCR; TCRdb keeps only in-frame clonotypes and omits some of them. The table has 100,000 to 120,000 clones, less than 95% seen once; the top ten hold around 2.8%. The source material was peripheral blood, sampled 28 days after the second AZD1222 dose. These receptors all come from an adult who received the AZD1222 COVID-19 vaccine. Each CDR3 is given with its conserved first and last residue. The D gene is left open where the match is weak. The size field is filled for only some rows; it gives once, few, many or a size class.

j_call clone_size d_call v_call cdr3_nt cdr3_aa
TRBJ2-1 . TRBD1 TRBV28 TGTGCCAGCAGTCCCCCGGGACAGGGCAACAATGAGCAGTTCTTC CASSPPGQGNNEQFF
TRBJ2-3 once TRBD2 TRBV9 TGTGCCAGCAGCGTAGAGTCTAGCGGGGGATCCACAGATACGCAGTATTTT CASSVESSGGSTDTQYF
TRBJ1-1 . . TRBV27 TGTGCCAGCAGTTTGGGGATAGCCACCACTGAAGCTTTCTTT CASSLGIATTEAFF
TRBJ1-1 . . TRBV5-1 TGCGCCAGCAGCTTGGTGCAGGGAGGCACTGAAGCTTTCTTT CASSLVQGGTEAFF
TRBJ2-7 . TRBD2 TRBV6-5 TGTGCCAGCAGTTACTTAGCGGGATTAACCTACGAGCAGTACTTC CASSYLAGLTYEQYF
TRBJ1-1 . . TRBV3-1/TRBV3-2 TGTGCCAGCAGCCAAAGGGTGGTCGAGGGCGGGGAAGCTTTCTTT CASSQRVVEGGEAFF
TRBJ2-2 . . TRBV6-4 TGTGCCAGCAGTGCTTATCCGGGATCGGGCGGGGAGCTGTTTTTT CASSAYPGSGGELFF
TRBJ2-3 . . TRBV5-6 TGTGCCAGCAGCCCAGAACCGGCTAGCACAGATACGCAGTATTTT CASSPEPASTDTQYF
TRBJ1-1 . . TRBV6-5 TGTGCCAGCACCGCAACTGCGGGGGTGAACACTGAAGCTTTCTTT CASTATAGVNTEAFF
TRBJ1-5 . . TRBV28 TGTGCCAGCAGTTTACCTTTGGGGGGGAATCAGCCCCAGCATTTT CASSLPLGGNQPQHF
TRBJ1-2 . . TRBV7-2 TGTGCCAGCAGCCCTGAACCACTTCTGCAGGTCCGAGCTGGCTACACCTTC CASSPEPLLQVRAGYTF
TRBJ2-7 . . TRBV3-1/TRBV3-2 TGTGCCAGCAGCCAAGATCGATGGGAGCAGTACTTC CASSQDRWEQYF
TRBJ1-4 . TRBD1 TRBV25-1 TGTGCCAGCAGGACCTTCACCAGCCAACAGGGGGCAAGGGAAAAACTGTTTTTT CASRTFTSQQGAREKLFF
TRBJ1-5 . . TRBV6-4 TGTGCCAGCAGTGAAGAGGCAGGGGGCAATCAGCCCCAGCATTTT CASSEEAGGNQPQHF
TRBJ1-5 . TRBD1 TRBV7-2 TGTGCCAGCAGCTCTGGACAGGGGACCCGGCAGCCCCAGCATTTT CASSSGQGTRQPQHF
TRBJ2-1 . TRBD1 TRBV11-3 TGTGCCAGCAGCTTAGACCGGACAGGGTTATCTTTCGGTGAGCAGTTCTTC CASSLDRTGLSFGEQFF
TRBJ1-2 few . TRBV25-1 TGTGCCAGCAGTGAACCCAGCGGGGGGGATGGCTACACCTTC CASSEPSGGDGYTF
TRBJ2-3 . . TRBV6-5 TGTGCCAGCGGCCGGACACCAAACACAGATACGCAGTATTTT CASGRTPNTDTQYF
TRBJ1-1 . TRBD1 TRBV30 TGTGCCTGGAGTGCCCCAGGACAGGGAAAGACTGAAGCTTTCTTT CAWSAPGQGKTEAFF
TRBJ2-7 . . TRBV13 TGTGCCAGCAGCTTTTACGGCGAGCAGTACTTC CASSFYGEQYF
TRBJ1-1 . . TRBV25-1 TGTGCCAGCAGTGGGAGGGAGTCTTACACTGAAGCTTTCTTT CASSGRESYTEAFF
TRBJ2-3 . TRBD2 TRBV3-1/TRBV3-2 TGTGCCAGCAGCCAAAAAGGTGGACTAGCGGGAGGGGATACGCAGTATTTT CASSQKGGLAGGDTQYF
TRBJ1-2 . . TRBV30 TGTGCCTGGCGCCCGAAAGGTACAGGTGGGAACTATGGCTACACCTTC CAWRPKGTGGNYGYTF
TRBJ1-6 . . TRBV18 TGTGCCAGCTCACCAATGGCAGCACCCCTCCACTTT CASSPMAAPLHF
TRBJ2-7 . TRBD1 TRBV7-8 TGTGCCAGCAGCTTAGGAGGACAGGGTGCCTACGAGCAGTACTTC CASSLGGQGAYEQYF
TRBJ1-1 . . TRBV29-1 TGCAGCGTAAGGGGGGTGCTTGCGCCCACTGAAGCTTTCTTT CSVRGVLAPTEAFF
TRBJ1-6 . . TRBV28 TGTGCCAGCAGTTTATTGTCAGTTGATAATTCACCCCTCCACTTT CASSLLSVDNSPLHF
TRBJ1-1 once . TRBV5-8 TGTGCCAGCACCCCGGAGGTTACTGAAGCTTTCTTT CASTPEVTEAFF